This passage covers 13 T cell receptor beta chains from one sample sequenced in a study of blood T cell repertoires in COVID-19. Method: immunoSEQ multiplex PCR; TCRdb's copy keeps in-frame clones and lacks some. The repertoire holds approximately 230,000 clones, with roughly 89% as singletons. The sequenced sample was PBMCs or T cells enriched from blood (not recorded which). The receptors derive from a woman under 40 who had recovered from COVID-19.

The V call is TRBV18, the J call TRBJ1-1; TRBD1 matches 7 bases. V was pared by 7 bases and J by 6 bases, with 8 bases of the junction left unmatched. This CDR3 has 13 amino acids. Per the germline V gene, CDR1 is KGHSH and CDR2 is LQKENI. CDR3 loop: CASWFRDSSEAFF. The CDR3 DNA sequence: TGTGCCAGCTGGTTCCGGGACAGCTCTGAAGCTTTCTTT.

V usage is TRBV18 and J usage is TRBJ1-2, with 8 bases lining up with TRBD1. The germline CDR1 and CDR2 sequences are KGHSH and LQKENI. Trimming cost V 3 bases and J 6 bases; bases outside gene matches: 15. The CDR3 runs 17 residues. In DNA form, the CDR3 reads TGTGCCAGCTCACCCCAAGTGCCGGGACAGGCGGTAAATGGCTACACCTTC. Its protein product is CASSPQVPGQAVNGYTF. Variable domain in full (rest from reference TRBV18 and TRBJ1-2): NAGVMQNPRHLVRRRGQEARLRCSPMKGHSHVYWYRQLPEEGLKFMVYLQKENIIDESGMPKERFSAEFPKEGPSILRIQQVVRGDSAAYFCASSPQVPGQAVNGYTFGSGTRLTVV.

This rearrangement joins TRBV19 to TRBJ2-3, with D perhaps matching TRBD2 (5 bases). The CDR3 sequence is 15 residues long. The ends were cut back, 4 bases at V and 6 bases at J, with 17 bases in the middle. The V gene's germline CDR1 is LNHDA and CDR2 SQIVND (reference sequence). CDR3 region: CASSTLAKSPDTQYF. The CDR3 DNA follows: TGTGCCAGTAGTACTCTAGCTAAGTCGCCCGATACGCAGTATTTT. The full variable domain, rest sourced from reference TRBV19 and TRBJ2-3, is DGGITQSPKYLFRKEGQNVTLSCEQNLNHDAMYWYRQDPGQGLRLIYYSQIVNDFQKGDIAEGYSVSREKKESFPLTVTSAQKNPTAFYLCASSTLAKSPDTQYFGPGTRLTVL.

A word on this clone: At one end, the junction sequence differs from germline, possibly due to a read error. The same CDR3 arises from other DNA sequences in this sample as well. DNA for the CDR3: TGTGCCAGCAGCCTAGCCTCAGGGGGCACTGAAGCTTTCTTT. Translated, it gives CASSLASGGTEAFF. The chain combines TRBV7-8 with TRBJ1-1; 7 bases are a match to TRBD1. This CDR3 comprises 14 residues. Germline-derived CDR1 and CDR2 are SGHVS and FQNEAQ.

This chain's CDR3 is CASSLGTGSSYEQYF. CDR3 coding DNA: TGTGCCAGCAGCTTGGGGACAGGGAGCTCCTACGAGCAGTACTTC. The chain uses TRBV5-4 and TRBJ2-7, with TRBD1 identical over 8 bases. V was pared by 0 bases and J by 0 bases, with 2 bases of the junction left unmatched. Germline values: CDR1 SGHNT, CDR2 YYREEE (reference sequence). The CDR3 totals 15 residues.

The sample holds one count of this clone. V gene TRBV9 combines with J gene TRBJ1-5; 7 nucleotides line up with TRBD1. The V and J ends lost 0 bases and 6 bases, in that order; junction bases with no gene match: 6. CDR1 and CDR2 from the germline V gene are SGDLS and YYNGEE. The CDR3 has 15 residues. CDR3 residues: CASSVGGGTGQPQHF. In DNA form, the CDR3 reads TGTGCCAGCAGCGTAGGAGGGGGCACGGGTCAGCCCCAGCATTTT.

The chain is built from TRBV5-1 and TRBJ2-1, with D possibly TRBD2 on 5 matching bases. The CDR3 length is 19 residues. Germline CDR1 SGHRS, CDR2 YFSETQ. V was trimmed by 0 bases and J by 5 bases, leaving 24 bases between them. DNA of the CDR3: TGCGCCAGCAGCTTGGTTCGGGGAGTGGGCGGTCCTGGAGACAATGAGCAGTTCTTC. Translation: CASSLVRGVGGPGDNEQFF.

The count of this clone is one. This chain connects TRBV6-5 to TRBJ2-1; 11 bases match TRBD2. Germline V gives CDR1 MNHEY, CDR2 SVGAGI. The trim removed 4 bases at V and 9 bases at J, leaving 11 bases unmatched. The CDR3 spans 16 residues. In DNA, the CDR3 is TGTGCCAGCAGTTTTGCTACTAGCGGGAGCCACGGTGAGCAGTTCTTC. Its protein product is CASSFATSGSHGEQFF.

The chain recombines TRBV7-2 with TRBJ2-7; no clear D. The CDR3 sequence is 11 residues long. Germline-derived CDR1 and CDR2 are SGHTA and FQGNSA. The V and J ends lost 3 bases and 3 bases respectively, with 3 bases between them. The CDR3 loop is CASSFLYEQYF. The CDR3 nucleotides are TGTGCCAGCAGCTTTCTCTACGAGCAGTACTTC.

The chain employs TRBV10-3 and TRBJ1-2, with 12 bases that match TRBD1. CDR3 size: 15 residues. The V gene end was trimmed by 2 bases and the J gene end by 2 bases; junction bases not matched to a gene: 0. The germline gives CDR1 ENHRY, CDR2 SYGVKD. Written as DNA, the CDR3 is TGTGCCATCAGTGAGGGGACAGGGGGCAACTATGGCTACACCTTC. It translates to CAISEGTGGNYGYTF.

This chain's CDR3 is CASSEGDSMNTEAFF. The CDR3 DNA is TGCGCCAGCAGCGAAGGCGACAGCATGAACACTGAAGCTTTCTTT. J is TRBJ1-1 and V is TRBV4-1, with D possibly TRBD1 on 5 matching bases. Deletions cut 5 bases from V and 0 bases from J, with 13 bases between. CDR1 and CDR2 from the germline V gene are MGHRA and YSYEKL. The CDR3 has 15 residues.

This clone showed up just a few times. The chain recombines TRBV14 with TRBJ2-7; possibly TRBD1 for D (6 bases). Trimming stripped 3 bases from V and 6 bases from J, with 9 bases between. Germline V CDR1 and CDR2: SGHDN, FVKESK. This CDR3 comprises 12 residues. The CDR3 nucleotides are TGTGCCAGCAGCCATTGGACAGTCGAGCAGTACTTC. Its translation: CASSHWTVEQYF.

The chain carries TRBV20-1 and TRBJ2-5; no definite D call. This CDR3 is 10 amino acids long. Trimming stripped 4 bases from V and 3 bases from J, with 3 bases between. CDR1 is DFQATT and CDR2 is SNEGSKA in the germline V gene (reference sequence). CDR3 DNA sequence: TGCAGTGCTATAGAAGAGACCCAGTACTTC. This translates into CSAIEETQYF.